A single sample gave rise to the 3 T cell receptor beta chains below, sequenced in a study of blood T cell repertoires in COVID-19. Method: immunoSEQ multiplex PCR; TCRdb's copy keeps in-frame clones and lacks some. The top ten hold about a fifth of the sample, which has 80,000 to 95,000 clones, 65% to 80% seen once. Sequenced: peripheral blood. Receptor source: an elderly woman with active or convalescent COVID-19.

The chain uses TRBV5-8 and TRBJ2-4; TRBD1 matches at 9 bases. The V segment lost 4 bases and the J segment 4 bases; nucleotides outside the gene matches: 12. The CDR3 extends over 17 amino acids. CDR1 and CDR2 (germline): SGHTS, YDEGEE. For the CDR3, the DNA is TGTGCCAGCAGCCCATCACCGGGACAGGGTGGAAAAAACATTCAGTACTTC. Protein product: CASSPSPGQGGKNIQYF.

V usage is TRBV5-6 and J usage is TRBJ2-2; 12 nucleotides line up with TRBD1. The CDR3 consists of 16 residues. In germline, CDR1 is SGHDT, CDR2 YYEEEE. The trim removed 3 bases at V and 4 bases at J, leaving 4 bases unmatched. CDR3: CASSYPGQGATGELFF. CDR3 sequence (DNA): TGTGCCAGCAGCTATCCGGGACAGGGGGCCACCGGGGAGCTGTTTTTT.

V usage is TRBV4-1 and J usage is TRBJ1-4, with 9 bases lining up with TRBD1. Germline V lookup: CDR1 MGHRA, CDR2 YSYEKL. Trimming removed 3 bases from V and 8 bases from J; junction bases left unmatched: 7. The CDR3 is 15 residues long. CDR3 DNA: TGCGCCAGCAGCCAGGCCGGGACAGGGTACGAAAAACTGTTTTTT. Translating it yields CASSQAGTGYEKLFF.